One and the same sample provided the 5 T cell receptor beta chains below, sequenced in a study of T cells in Graves' hyperthyroidism and ophthalmopathy. What was amplified from RNA transcripts were TCR beta CDR3 regions. A set of HTBI primers served as the primers for a first-round RT-PCR of the TCR CDR3. TCRdb reprocessed the multiplex PCR reads via MiXCR and lists one record per CDR3 protein. Found here are 380,000 or so distinct CDR3 sequences, 15% to 20% of them singletons; the top ten hold around 4%. The sequenced sample consisted of blood. These receptors were obtained from a woman under 30 with Graves' hyperthyroidism.

This clonotype occurred many times. The rearrangement links TRBV29-1 to TRBJ1-1; the D is unclear. Trimming cost V 4 bases and J 0 bases, with 18 bases left between them. CDR3 size: 16 residues. The germline CDR1 and CDR2 sequences are SQVTM and ANQGSEA. The CDR3 coding sequence is TGCAGCGTTGTCGACGGCAGGAGAAGCCTGAACACTGAAGCTTTCTTT. Residues: CSVVDGRRSLNTEAFF.

This clonotype appeared many times. This chain links TRBV11-2 with TRBJ2-5, with D unresolved. Germline V gives CDR1 SGHAT, CDR2 FQNNGV. Trimming cost V 2 bases and J 5 bases, with 9 bases left between them. The CDR3 runs 13 residues. The CDR3 here is CASSLSTPETQYF. CDR3 DNA sequence: TGTGCCAGCAGCTTATCCACTCCGGAGACCCAGTACTTC.

This clonotype was seen at least ten times. The chain has TRBV11-2 and TRBJ2-7, with 8 positions matching TRBD1. There are 16 residues in the CDR3. Germline V gene sequence: CDR1 SGHAT, CDR2 FQNNGV. The V segment lost 5 bases and the J segment 0 bases; nucleotides outside the gene matches: 9. This CDR3 is CASSRFPGQGSYEQYF. In DNA, the CDR3 is TGTGCCAGCAGCCGCTTCCCCGGACAGGGCTCCTACGAGCAGTACTTC.

The table lists this clonotype with many counts. This chain uses TRBV6-5 with TRBJ1-6; the match to TRBD1 covers 9 bases. The germline CDR1 and CDR2 sequences are MNHEY and SVGAGI. This CDR3 has 16 amino acids. Losses at the gene ends were 0 bases for V and 7 bases for J; bases not matched to a gene: 4. CDR3 residues: CASSYSSGQGNSPLHF. CDR3 nucleotide sequence: TGTGCCAGCAGTTACTCGTCTGGACAGGGGAATTCACCCCTCCACTTT.

At least ten counts were recorded for this clonotype. The rearrangement links TRBV30 to TRBJ2-5; 11 bases are a match to TRBD2. V lost 5 bases to trimming and J lost 5 bases; unmatched junction nucleotides: 10. The CDR3 contains 15 residues. Per germline, CDR1 GTSNPN and CDR2 SVGIG (reference sequence). This chain's CDR3 is CAWGPGLAALETQYF. The CDR3 DNA is TGTGCCTGGGGCCCGGGACTAGCGGCATTGGAGACCCAGTACTTC.